This is a list of T cell receptor beta chains from one sample in a study of blood T cell repertoires in COVID-19. Sequencing was performed with immunoSEQ multiplex PCR; in TCRdb, only in-frame clones are kept and a portion is missing. This table holds some 99,000 clones, approximately 84% found once. Sequencing was done on a sample of peripheral blood. The receptors come from a woman between 45 and 60 years old with acute or convalescent COVID-19. CDR3s include the opening cysteine and the closing phenylalanine or tryptophan. Each record gives: D gene, V gene, J gene, clone size, CDR3 DNA, CDR3 protein. D genes are given only for firm matches. Clone size appears in some rows only: once, few, many, or a class for an expanded clone.

-,TRBV5-1,TRBJ1-3,-,TGCGCCAGCAGCACGGACGGACGGGGTTTTGGAAACACCATATATTTT,CASSTDGRGFGNTIYF
-,TRBV10-3,TRBJ1-2,-,TGTGCCATCAGTGGCGGCAGGGGAAACGGCTACACCTTC,CAISGGRGNGYTF
TRBD1,TRBV6-8,TRBJ1-5,-,TGTGCCAGCAGTCCCGACAGGGGCAATAGCAATCAGCCCCAGCATTTT,CASSPDRGNSNQPQHF
-,TRBV19,TRBJ1-1,-,TGTGCCAGTAGTATTTCCGAGCAAGGGGGGGGGCGGACTGAAGCTTTCTTT,CASSISEQGGGRTEAFF
-,TRBV3-1/TRBV3-2,TRBJ1-6,-,TGTGCCAGCAGTCGGGCCTATAATTCACCCCTCCACTTT,CASSRAYNSPLHF
TRBD2,TRBV4-2,TRBJ2-1,-,TGTGCCAGCAGCCAAGAGCGGGGGGCCTGGAATGAGCAGTTCTTC,CASSQERGAWNEQFF
-,TRBV19,TRBJ1-1,-,TGTGCCAGTAGTATCGGGGAAGTCAATGAAGCTTTCTTT,CASSIGEVNEAFF
TRBD1,TRBV9,TRBJ1-1,-,TGTGCCAGCAGCCCCGACCGGCAGGGGGGCACTGAAGCTTTCTTT,CASSPDRQGGTEAFF
TRBD1,TRBV10-1,TRBJ1-4,-,TGCGCCAGCAGACAGGGGGCAGGGGGTTGGGAAAAACTGTTTTTT,CASRQGAGGWEKLFF
-,TRBV7-9,TRBJ2-7,once,TGTGCCAGCAGCTTAGGGACAGAGCTCTACGAGCAGTACTTC,CASSLGTELYEQYF
TRBD1,TRBV19,TRBJ1-4,once,TGTGCCAGTAGCCCGAGGGACAGAGTTAATGAAAAACTGTTTTTT,CASSPRDRVNEKLFF
-,TRBV30,TRBJ1-1,-,TGTGCCTGGAGCCCAAGGTCAGGAGGGAACACTGAAGCTTTCTTT,CAWSPRSGGNTEAFF
-,TRBV28,TRBJ2-7,-,TGTGCCAGCATCCGAGGAGGATTCTCCTACGAGCAGTACTTC,CASIRGGFSYEQYF
TRBD1,TRBV6-5,TRBJ1-6,-,TGTGCCAGCAGTTACTCGATGAGGACAGGGGATTCACCCCTCCACTTT,CASSYSMRTGDSPLHF
-,TRBV5-1,TRBJ1-3,-,TGCGCCAGCAGTCAAGGACTCTCTGGAAACACCATATATTTT,CASSQGLSGNTIYF
-,TRBV5-1,TRBJ1-1,-,TGCGCCAGCAGCTTGGCCATGGTCTCGGCTGAAGCTTTCTTT,CASSLAMVSAEAFF
-,TRBV5-1,TRBJ1-6,-,TGCGCCAGCAGCAGGGGCGATCTGGATTCACCCCTCCACTTT,CASSRGDLDSPLHF
-,TRBV11-2,TRBJ1-6,-,TGTGCCAGCAGCTTACACCCCACCCGGGTCCTTAATTCACCCCTCCACTTT,CASSLHPTRVLNSPLHF
-,TRBV5-1,TRBJ2-2,-,TGCGCCAGCAGCTCCCAGGGGACCGGGGAGCTGTTTTTT,CASSSQGTGELFF
-,TRBV5-1,TRBJ1-1,few,TGCGCCAGCAGCTTGGCCCGGGGTTTGAACACTGAAGCTTTCTTT,CASSLARGLNTEAFF
-,TRBV5-1,TRBJ2-1,-,TGCGCCAGCAGCTATAGCAGCTACAATGAGCAGTTCTTC,CASSYSSYNEQFF
TRBD2,TRBV11-2,TRBJ2-7,-,TGTGCCAGCAGCTTAGCGGGGGGGCCCACCGAGCAGTACTTC,CASSLAGGPTEQYF
-,TRBV7-8,TRBJ1-1,few,TGTGCCAGCAGCTCTAACCCGGGGGCTGAAGCTTTCTTT,CASSSNPGAEAFF
TRBD1,TRBV5-4,TRBJ1-1,-,TGTGCCAGCAGCTTGCGACAGGGAGACGGCGCTGAAGCTTTCTTT,CASSLRQGDGAEAFF
-,TRBV2,TRBJ1-2,-,TGTGCCAGCACTTCTTCGGTAAGCGGCGACTATGGCTACACCTTC,CASTSSVSGDYGYTF
TRBD2,TRBV6-4,TRBJ2-3,-,TGTGCCAGCGCTAGCGGGGGGATGAATACGCAGTATTTT,CASASGGMNTQYF
-,TRBV5-1,TRBJ1-3,-,TGCGCCAGCAGCCCAGGGTCTACTGGAAACACCATATATTTT,CASSPGSTGNTIYF
-,TRBV19,TRBJ2-7,few,TGTGCCAGTAGTACCCTCCAGGGCTCCTACGAGCAGTACTTC,CASSTLQGSYEQYF
-,TRBV6-1,TRBJ2-3,-,TGTGCCAGCAGTGCATCCTATGGTGGAGGGAGCTCAGATACGCAGTATTTT,CASSASYGGGSSDTQYF
-,TRBV28,TRBJ2-3,-,TGTGCCAGCACCCGGCCGGTAGCTCGGTTTAGCACAGATACGCAGTATTTT,CASTRPVARFSTDTQYF
TRBD1,TRBV15,TRBJ1-2,-,TGTGCCACCAGCTTGGGGGGGACAGGGAATAACTATGGCTACACCTTC,CATSLGGTGNNYGYTF
TRBD2,TRBV5-1,TRBJ2-1,-,TGCGCCAGCAGCTTGAACGCGGGGGGGCATAATGAGCAGTTCTTC,CASSLNAGGHNEQFF
-,TRBV15,TRBJ1-4,-,TGTGCCACCAGCAGAGATGGACGGAGGGGAAATGAAAAACTGTTTTTT,CATSRDGRRGNEKLFF
TRBD1,TRBV19,TRBJ1-5,-,TGTGCCAGTAGTTATAGGGCCCCACAGGGGGCAAGGAATCAGCCCCAGCATTTT,CASSYRAPQGARNQPQHF
TRBD1,TRBV6-6,TRBJ1-2,-,TGTGCCATCCGGACAGGGGATAACTATGGCTACACCTTC,CAIRTGDNYGYTF
-,TRBV6-5,TRBJ1-1,-,TGTGCCAGCAGCGACAGCACTGAAGCTTTCTTT,CASSDSTEAFF
-,TRBV6-2/TRBV6-3,TRBJ1-1,-,TGTGCCAGCAGTTACGGCGGGGTCTCCACGTGGAACACTGAAGCTTTCTTT,CASSYGGVSTWNTEAFF
-,TRBV15,TRBJ1-4,-,TGTGCCACCAGTCGTTTGGGTCGGGGGGGAGAAAAACTGTTTTTT,CATSRLGRGGEKLFF
-,TRBV30,TRBJ2-2,-,TGTGCCTGGAGTGCTACCAGGGACACCGGGGAGCTGTTTTTT,CAWSATRDTGELFF
-,TRBV3-1/TRBV3-2,TRBJ2-2,-,TGTGCCAGCAGCTACCACGGGGGCGGGGAGCTGTTTTTT,CASSYHGGGELFF
TRBD1,TRBV19,TRBJ2-1,-,TGTGCCAGTACCGTGACAGGGGGCGATGAGCAGTTCTTC,CASTVTGGDEQFF
-,TRBV5-6,TRBJ1-2,-,TGTGCCAGCAGCATGGAACAAAACTATGGCTACACCTTC,CASSMEQNYGYTF
-,TRBV14,TRBJ1-6,-,TGTGCCAGCAGCCTCGAAGGAGGAGGGTTGGGATCACCCCTCCACTTT,CASSLEGGGLGSPLHF
TRBD2,TRBV24-1,TRBJ2-5,-,TGTGCCACCAGTGGTAGCGGGGGGTTTGAGGAGACCCAGTACTTC,CATSGSGGFEETQYF
-,TRBV27,TRBJ2-1,few,TGTGCCAGCAGGCCCGGAACAACAGGATTCAATGAGCAGTTCTTC,CASRPGTTGFNEQFF
-,TRBV19,TRBJ1-1,-,TGTGCCAGTAGTATTAGGAGGGAGGAAGGAGCTTTCTTT,CASSIRREEGAFF
-,TRBV5-5,TRBJ2-5,-,TGTGCCAGCAACTTTCCCGGGACAAGTCAAGAGACCCAGTACTTC,CASNFPGTSQETQYF
-,TRBV9,TRBJ2-6,once,TGTGCCAGCAGTCTTACCGCAGGGACTGGGGCCAACGTCCTGACTTTC,CASSLTAGTGANVLTF
TRBD2,TRBV9,TRBJ2-3,-,TGTGCCAGCAGCCGCAGCGGGGACCCGTCGGATACGCAGTATTTT,CASSRSGDPSDTQYF
TRBD1,TRBV15,TRBJ2-3,-,TGTGCCACCAGCAGAGGGGGGACAGTCACAGATACGCAGTATTTT,CATSRGGTVTDTQYF
TRBD1,TRBV27,TRBJ1-2,-,TGTGCCAGCAGTTTCAGGGGGTCCACATACTATGGCTACACCTTC,CASSFRGSTYYGYTF
-,TRBV2,TRBJ1-4,-,TGTGCCAGCAGTGACTCCATTGGGGAGGGCCCAACTAATGAAAAACTGTTTTTT,CASSDSIGEGPTNEKLFF
-,TRBV28,TRBJ2-1,-,TGTGCCAGCAGTTCTTCCGCGGGCGGGGATTACAATGAGCAGTTCTTC,CASSSSAGGDYNEQFF
TRBD1,TRBV27,TRBJ1-5,-,TGTGCCAGCAGTCCAGGACAGGGTAACCAGCCCCAGCATTTT,CASSPGQGNQPQHF
TRBD2,TRBV6-6,TRBJ2-3,-,TGTGCCAGCAGTTATCAGCCCGGGGGGTACACAGATACGCAGTATTTT,CASSYQPGGYTDTQYF
-,TRBV5-5,TRBJ1-1,-,TGTGCCAGCAGCTTGACAGTGAACACTGAAGCTTTCTTT,CASSLTVNTEAFF
-,TRBV28,TRBJ1-3,once,TGTGCCAGCAGTTTGGGCAGGGCGAACACCATATATTTT,CASSLGRANTIYF
-,TRBV4-2,TRBJ2-7,-,TGTGCCAGCAGCCGGAGTTCAGGGATCCCCTACGAGCAGTACTTC,CASSRSSGIPYEQYF
TRBD2,TRBV6-5,TRBJ2-1,-,TGTGCCAGCAGTATAGTTGGGGGGGGGTACAATGAGCAGTTCTTC,CASSIVGGGYNEQFF
TRBD1,TRBV9,TRBJ2-2,-,TGTGCCAGCAGTGAGCCGGGACAGGGGGAAACCGGGGAGCTGTTTTTT,CASSEPGQGETGELFF